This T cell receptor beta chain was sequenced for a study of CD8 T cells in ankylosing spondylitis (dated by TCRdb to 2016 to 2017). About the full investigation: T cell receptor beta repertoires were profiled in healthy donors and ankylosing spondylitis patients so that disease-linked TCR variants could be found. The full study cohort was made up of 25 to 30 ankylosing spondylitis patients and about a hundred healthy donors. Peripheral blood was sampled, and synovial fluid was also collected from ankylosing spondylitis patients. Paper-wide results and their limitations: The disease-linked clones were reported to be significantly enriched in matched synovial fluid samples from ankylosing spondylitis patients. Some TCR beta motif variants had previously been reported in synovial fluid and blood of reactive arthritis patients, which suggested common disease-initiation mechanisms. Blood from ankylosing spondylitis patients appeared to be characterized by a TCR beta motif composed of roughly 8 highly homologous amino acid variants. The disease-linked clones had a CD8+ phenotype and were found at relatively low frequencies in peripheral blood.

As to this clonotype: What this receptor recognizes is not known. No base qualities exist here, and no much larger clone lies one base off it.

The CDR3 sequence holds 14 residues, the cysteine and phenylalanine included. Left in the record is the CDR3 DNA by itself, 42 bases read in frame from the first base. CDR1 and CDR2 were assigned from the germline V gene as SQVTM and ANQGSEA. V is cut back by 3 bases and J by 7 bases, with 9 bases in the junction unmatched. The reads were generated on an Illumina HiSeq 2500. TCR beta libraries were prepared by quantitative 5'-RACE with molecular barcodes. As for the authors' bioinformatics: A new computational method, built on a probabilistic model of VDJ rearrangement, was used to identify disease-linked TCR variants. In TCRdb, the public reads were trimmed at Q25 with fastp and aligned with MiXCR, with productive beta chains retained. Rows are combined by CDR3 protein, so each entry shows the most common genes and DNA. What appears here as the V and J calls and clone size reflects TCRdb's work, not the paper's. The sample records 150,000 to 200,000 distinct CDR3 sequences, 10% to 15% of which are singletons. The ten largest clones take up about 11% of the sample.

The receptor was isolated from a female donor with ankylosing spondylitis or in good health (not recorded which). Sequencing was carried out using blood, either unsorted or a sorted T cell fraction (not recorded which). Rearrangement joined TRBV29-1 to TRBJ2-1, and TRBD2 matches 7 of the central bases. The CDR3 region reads CSVDAGESRNEQFF. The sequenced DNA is TGCAGCGTTGACGCGGGAGAAAGTCGAAATGAGCAGTTCTTC.